The entry below gives a single TCR beta chain sequence along with its context. TCRdb keeps only in-frame clones here, not all; method: immunoSEQ multiplex PCR. The sample holds some 60,000 clones, over 70% seen once. The record originates from a study of T cell clones after liver transplantation. Trimming stripped 8 bases from V and 0 bases from J, with 13 bases between. The CDR3 extends over 15 amino acids. In germline, CDR1 is SNHLY, CDR2 FYNNEI. This rearrangement joins TRBV2 to TRBJ2-2; no firm D call. This clonotype was sampled from a human donor who received a liver transplant. The sequenced sample was CD4+ T cells from blood, obtained before liver transplant. For the CDR3, the DNA is TGTGCCAGCCACGAACGGGTTACGAACACCGGGGAGCTGTTTTTT. Its protein is CASHERVTNTGELFF.